This TCR beta chain stems from a study of T-cell reconstitution after alpha-beta-depleted transplantation in children. Researchers prepared the TCRbeta library using unique molecular identifiers, the study reports. TCRdb itself ran the PCR reads through MiXCR, one entry per CDR3 protein. The sample lists around 200,000 distinct CDR3 sequences; about 6.4% were seen once. The CDR3 has 16 amino acids. V was trimmed by 7 bases and J by 5 bases, leaving 20 bases between them. The chain combines TRBV23-1 with TRBJ1-4, with a weak D call TRBD1 (6 bases). TRBV23-1 is given ORF status, its function remaining uncertain. Sequenced here: PBMCs from the stem cell graft donor, sampled from the stem cell graft. The sequence was collected from a human donor who donated a stem cell graft to a child with Wiskott-Aldrich syndrome. This CDR3 is CASTHRTWDNNEKLFF. DNA of the CDR3: TGCGCCAGCACTCACCGAACCTGGGACAACAATGAAAAACTGTTTTTT.